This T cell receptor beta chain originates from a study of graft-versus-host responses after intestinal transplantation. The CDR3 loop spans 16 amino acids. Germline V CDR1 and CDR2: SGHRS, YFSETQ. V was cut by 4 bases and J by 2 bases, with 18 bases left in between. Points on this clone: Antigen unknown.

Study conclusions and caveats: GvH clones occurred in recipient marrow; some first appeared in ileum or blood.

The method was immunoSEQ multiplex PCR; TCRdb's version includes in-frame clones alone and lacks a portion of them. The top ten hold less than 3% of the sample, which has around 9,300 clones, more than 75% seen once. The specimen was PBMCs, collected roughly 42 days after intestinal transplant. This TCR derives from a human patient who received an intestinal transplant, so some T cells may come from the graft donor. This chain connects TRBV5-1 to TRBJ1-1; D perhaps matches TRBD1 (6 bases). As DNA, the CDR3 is TGCGCCAGCAGCCAAACGGACAGACCCGAAAACACTGAAGCTTTCTTT. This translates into CASSQTDRPENTEAFF.